What follows is one T cell receptor beta chain and its context. The target of this receptor is not known. Taken from cysteine to phenylalanine, the CDR3 has 11 residues. No DNA sequence was recorded. Looking up the germline V gene yields CDR1 SGHAT and CDR2 FQNNGV. From each donor, an approximately 2.5 ml peripheral blood sample was collected into PAXgene tubes and stored at -80 degrees C. Total RNA was isolated from whole blood with the PAXgene blood miRNA kit on an automated QIAcube, without T cell sorting. Peripheral blood from monozygotic twin pairs who were concordant or discordant for inflammatory bowel disease underwent deep TCRalpha and TCRbeta repertoire profiling using unique molecular barcoding. Smoking habits were recorded for all twin pairs, with individuals classified as current, former or never smokers. The library was built by means of 5' RACE. The input for every TCR library was approximately 3,500 ng of total RNA. For each sample, cDNA synthesis with SMARTScribe reverse transcriptase was split into eight separate reactions. Unique molecular identifiers containing a 6-nucleotide sample barcode were introduced through template switching during cDNA synthesis. TCRalpha and TCRbeta cDNA was amplified by two nested PCRs of around 16 and 10 cycles, with bead purification after each PCR. Before amplification, the cDNA was treated with uracil DNA-glycosylase and purified using the QIAquick PCR purification kit. The second PCR added Illumina TruSeq-compatible adapters along with sample-specific barcodes. TapeStation and Qubit were used to check library quality and concentration, and 5 ng of each library went into the pool. Pooled libraries were sequenced on an Illumina HiSeq2500 single-index Rapid Run with 2 x 100 bp reads and custom sequencing primers. In the source study's methods: MiGEC version 1.2.6 was used for UMI-based consensus assembly to correct PCR and sequencing errors. MiXCR version 2.1.1 was used for V(D)J alignment, clonotype assembly and CDR3 extraction. Normalisation of gene usage, clonotype sharing and MAIT/NKT TCR abundance was achieved by analysing the top 1000, 10 000 and 20 000 clonotypes per sample. Diversity was computed as the inverse Simpson index with the vegan R package after downsampling to 27 000 UMIs. Statistical testing used paired Mann-Whitney U tests on the discordant twin pairs and applied Benjamini-Hochberg correction for multiple testing. With the reads reprocessed by TCRdb, a single entry stands for each CDR3 protein sequence and no DNA is reported. The V and J calls come from TCRdb's annotation, not from the publication. Per the sample table, the count is 110,000 to 150,000 distinct CDR3 sequences. The ten largest clones add up to more than 0.95% of the sample.

This record belongs to a study of monozygotic twins with inflammatory bowel disease (dated by TCRdb to between 2017 and 2020). Regarding the research as a whole: In total, around 30 monozygotic twin pairs made up the full study: 19 Danish pairs, all IBD-discordant, plus nine German pairs, of which four were IBD-concordant and five were IBD-discordant. The search for disease-associated traits relied mainly on comparing, within discordant pairs, IBD patients with their genetically identical healthy co-twins. Each individual had, on average, about 151 000 unique TCRalpha sequences and 181 000 unique TCRbeta sequences available for analysis. Study-level results and caveats: Because patients received different immunosuppressive treatments, the repertoires may have picked up extra background noise and variability between individuals. Distinction between different T cell subtypes could not be achieved in the analysis. Repertoire similarity did not differ between concordant and discordant twins, possibly due to limited statistical power. IBD patients shared fewer clonotypes with other individuals than healthy twins did, most markedly in patients showing signs of disease activity. Measured by the inverse Simpson index, TCRbeta repertoire diversity was lower in IBD patients than in their healthy co-twins. No single strong signal or clonotype linked to IBD turned up in the results, so the idea that one exists was not supported.

The TCR was taken from a human donor with ulcerative colitis or Crohn's disease, or a healthy co-twin of an affected twin (not recorded which). This chain joins TRBV11-2 to TRBJ2-1. Sample: blood. The CDR3 region has the sequence CASSSHNEQFF.